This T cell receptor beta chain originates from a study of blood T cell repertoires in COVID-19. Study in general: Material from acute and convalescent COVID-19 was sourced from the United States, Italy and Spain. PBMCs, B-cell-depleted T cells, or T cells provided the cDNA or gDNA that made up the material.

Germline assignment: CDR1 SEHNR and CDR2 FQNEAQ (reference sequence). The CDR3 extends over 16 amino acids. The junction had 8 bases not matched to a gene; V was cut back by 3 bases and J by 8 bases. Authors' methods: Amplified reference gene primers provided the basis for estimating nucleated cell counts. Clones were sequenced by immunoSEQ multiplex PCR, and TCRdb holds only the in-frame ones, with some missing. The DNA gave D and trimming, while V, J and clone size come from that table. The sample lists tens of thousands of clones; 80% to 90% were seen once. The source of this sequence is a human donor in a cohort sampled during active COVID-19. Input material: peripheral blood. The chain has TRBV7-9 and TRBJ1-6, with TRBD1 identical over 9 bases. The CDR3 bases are TGTGCCAGCAGCTTCTCACAGGGGGCAAGGGATTCACCCCTCCACTTT. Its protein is CASSFSQGARDSPLHF.